Listed here is a single T cell receptor beta chain. Antigen specificity is unknown. These data belong to a study of cytomegalovirus exposure and HLA in healthy donors. Whole-study results and caveats: It was about 150 TCR beta chains that were listed as cytomegalovirus-associated.

Using immunoSEQ multiplex PCR, the repertoire was profiled, and TCRdb retains in-frame clones only, with some absent. This sample has tens of thousands of clones, with more than 75% found just once. The V and J ends lost 5 bases and 2 bases respectively, with 18 bases between them. The CDR3 totals 16 residues. CDR1 and CDR2 (germline): SGHTA, FQGNSA. The material sequenced was PBMCs. The source is a man aged 25 to 45 in good health and CMV-seronegative. The chain recombines TRBV7-2 with TRBJ2-5; D is perhaps TRBD1 (6 bases). The CDR3 region is CASSPPRGGGQETQYF. In nucleotides, the CDR3 is TGTGCCAGCAGCCCACCCAGGGGTGGGGGACAAGAGACCCAGTACTTC.